This T cell receptor beta chain was captured in a study of T cells after yellow fever vaccination. Details on this clonotype: As yet, its antigen is unknown.

This CDR3 comprises 15 residues. V was trimmed by 4 bases and J by 9 bases, leaving 17 bases between them. Germline values: CDR1 SGHKS, CDR2 YYEKEE (reference sequence). General study points: Bulk-population clonotypes that are abundant could appear as contaminants in FACS-sorted repertoires. Overall, a small share of clonotypes was seen in both CD4 and CD8 compartments.

MiXCR was run by TCRdb on the 5' RACE reads, yielding one entry per CDR3 protein. This table holds a few hundred thousand distinct CDR3 sequences, around 10% found once. The rearrangement links TRBV5-5 to TRBJ1-6, with a weak D call TRBD1 (5 bases). The receptor was derived from a man between 18 and 29 years old who received the YFV17D yellow fever vaccine. Sequencing was performed on CD4+ T cells sorted from PBMCs, taken 5 days after the yellow fever booster vaccination. This CDR3 reads CASSPATDRASPLHF. DNA for the CDR3: TGTGCCAGCAGCCCTGCGACAGATAGAGCTTCACCCCTCCACTTT.